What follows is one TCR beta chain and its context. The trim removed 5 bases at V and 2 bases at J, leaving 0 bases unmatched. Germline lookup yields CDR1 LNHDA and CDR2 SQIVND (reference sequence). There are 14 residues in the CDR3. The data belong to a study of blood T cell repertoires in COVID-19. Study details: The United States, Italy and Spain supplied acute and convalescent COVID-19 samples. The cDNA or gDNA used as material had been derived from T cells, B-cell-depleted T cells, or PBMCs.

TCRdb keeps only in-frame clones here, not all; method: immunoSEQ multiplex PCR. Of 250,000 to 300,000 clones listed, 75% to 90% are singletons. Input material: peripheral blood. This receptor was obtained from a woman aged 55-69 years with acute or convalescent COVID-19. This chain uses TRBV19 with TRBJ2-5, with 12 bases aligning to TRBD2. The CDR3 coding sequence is TGTGCCAGTAGTCTAGCGGGGGGGCAAGAGACCCAGTACTTC. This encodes CASSLAGGQETQYF.